The next 32 T cell receptor beta chains were all read from a single sample in a study of OX40 agonist ivuxolimab in advanced cancers. The assay was immunoSEQ multiplex PCR, and TCRdb's table has in-frame clones only and misses some. The sample holds around 67,000 clones, roughly four fifths seen once. Material: CD4+ or CD8+ T cells sorted from blood, obtained in a trial of the OX40 agonist ivuxolimab. The receptors come from an adult with an advanced solid tumor such as melanoma, head and neck, liver or kidney cancer.

The sample holds a few counts of this clone. This sequence joins TRBV19 and TRBJ1-1; possibly TRBD1 for D (6 bases). CDR3 length: 13 residues. V shed 3 bases and J shed 6 bases, with 11 bases lying between them. Germline CDR1 LNHDA, CDR2 SQIVND (reference sequence). CDR3: CASSMEGGSEAFF. The CDR3 DNA reads TGTGCCAGTAGTATGGAGGGGGGGTCTGAAGCTTTCTTT.

V gene TRBV7-9 combines with J gene TRBJ1-6; 7 bases match TRBD1. Per germline, CDR1 SEHNR and CDR2 FQNEAQ (reference sequence). The CDR3 covers 15 residues. Losses at the gene ends were 5 bases for V and 11 bases for J; bases not matched to a gene: 12. The CDR3 region has the DNA TGTGCCAGCAGCGCATCCGACAGGGATATGACACCCCTCCACTTT. Encoded protein: CASSASDRDMTPLHF.

This clone appeared once. The chain has TRBV7-2 and TRBJ2-5, with TRBD2 matching over 13 bases. With the DNA end fitting TRBJ2-7 better, the J assignment may be wrong. Germline V gene sequence: CDR1 SGHTA, CDR2 FQGNSA. The CDR3 runs to 15 residues. CDR3 in amino acids: CASSFTSGGAYEQYF. In DNA, the CDR3 is TGTGCCAGCAGCTTTACTAGCGGGGGGGCGTACGAGCAGTACTTC.

This sequence joins TRBV4-2 and TRBJ1-4; 9 bases map to TRBD1. The CDR3 totals 14 residues. V lost 4 bases, J lost 7 bases, and 4 bases stayed unmatched. Looked up from germline, CDR1 is LGHNA and CDR2 is YNFKEQ. CDR3 bases: TGTGCCAGCAGCCCAACAGGGGGCGGTGAAAAACTGTTTTTT. Protein: CASSPTGGGEKLFF.

The chain employs TRBV11-3 and TRBJ2-7; 11 bases align to TRBD2. The CDR3 runs 18 residues. V lost 6 bases, J lost 4 bases, and 17 bases stayed unmatched. Germline V CDR1 and CDR2: SGHNT, YENEEA. This CDR3 reads CASRSLAGEVHGVYEQYF. The CDR3 DNA is TGTGCCAGCAGGTCACTAGCGGGAGAGGTCCACGGGGTTTACGAGCAGTACTTC.

This clone has only one observation. The V and J genes are TRBV6-5 and TRBJ2-2; TRBD1 matches at 7 bases. Per germline, CDR1 MNHEY and CDR2 SVGAGI. This CDR3 region has 14 residues. Trimming cost V 6 bases and J 7 bases; bases outside gene matches: 8. As DNA, the CDR3 is TGTGCCAGCAGGAATACAGGGGCAGTCGGGGAGCTGTTTTTT. It yields the protein CASRNTGAVGELFF.

There are a few counts of this clone. The chain uses TRBV7-6 and TRBJ1-1; D gene unclear. CDR3 length equals 11 residues. Trimming cost V 5 bases and J 10 bases, with 11 bases left between them. Per the germline V gene, CDR1 is SGHVS and CDR2 is FNYEAQ. CDR3 residues: CASSRWARAFF. The CDR3 bases are TGTGCCAGCAGCCGTTGGGCCCGAGCTTTCTTT. Complete variable domain (other parts from reference TRBV7-6 and TRBJ1-1): GAGVSQSPRYKVTKRGQDVALRCDPISGHVSLYWYRQALGQGPEFLTYFNYEAQQDKSGLPNDRFSAERPEGSISTLTIQRTEQRDSAMYRCASSRWARAFFGQGTRLTVV.

V gene TRBV28 combines with J gene TRBJ1-5; D possibly corresponds to TRBD1 (5 bases). Germline-derived CDR1 and CDR2 are MDHEN and SYDVKM. The ends were cut back, 0 bases at V and 1 base at J, with 7 bases in the middle. The CDR3 extends over 15 amino acids. CDR3 coding DNA: TGTGCCAGCAGTTTATGGAGGACAAGCAATCAGCCCCAGCATTTT. Protein sequence: CASSLWRTSNQPQHF.

This clone was seen only once. The chain carries TRBV18 and TRBJ1-1; TRBD1 agrees at 7 bases. J lost 1 base, V lost 3 bases, and 5 bases had no gene match. The CDR3 loop spans 15 amino acids. The germline CDR1 and CDR2 sequences are KGHSH and LQKENI. The CDR3 spells CASSPQGGENTEAFF. The CDR3 nucleotides are TGTGCCAGCTCACCTCAGGGGGGCGAGAACACTGAAGCTTTCTTT.

The chain has TRBV27 and TRBJ1-6; 7 bases match TRBD1. Germline-derived CDR1 and CDR2 are MNHEY and SMNVEV (reference sequence). V gave up 5 bases and J gave up 8 bases; unmatched junction bases: 9. The CDR3 has 15 residues. This CDR3 reads CASSQPQTGYSPLHF. CDR3 in DNA: TGTGCCAGCAGTCAACCACAGACAGGGTATTCACCCCTCCACTTT.

This chain connects TRBV30 to TRBJ1-2; 7 bases are a match to TRBD1. The CDR3 is 16 amino acids. CDR1 and CDR2 from the germline V gene are GTSNPN and SVGIG (reference sequence). Trimming removed 5 bases from V and 2 bases from J; junction bases left unmatched: 14. The CDR3 DNA reads TGTGCCTGGGTTACCATCACAGGGGCTCGAAACTATGGCTACACCTTC. The encoded protein is CAWVTITGARNYGYTF.

CDR3 residues: CASRQRAWGSETQYF. The CDR3 nucleotides read TGTGCCAGTAGACAACGGGCGTGGGGATCCGAGACCCAGTACTTC. This chain connects TRBV19 to TRBJ2-5; unclear D gene. Germline loops: CDR1 LNHDA, CDR2 SQIVND (reference sequence). The CDR3 has 15 residues. V was clipped by 6 bases and J by 5 bases, with 19 bases between them.

As for this clone: This sample includes further DNA sequences coding for the same CDR3. The V gene is TRBV5-6, the J gene TRBJ2-5, with TRBD2 as a possible D gene (7 bases). This CDR3 comprises 16 residues. V lost 1 base, J lost 0 bases, and 13 bases lay in between. Per the germline V gene, CDR1 is SGHDT and CDR2 is YYEEEE. The CDR3 sequence is CASSLRGRAYQETQYF. The CDR3 DNA follows: TGTGCCAGCAGCTTGAGGGGGAGGGCGTACCAAGAGACCCAGTACTTC.

The chain joins TRBV18 to TRBJ2-4; D remains ambiguous. V lost 8 bases and J lost 2, with 10 bases in between. This CDR3 is 13 amino acids long. Germline V gene lookup returns CDR1 KGHSH and CDR2 LQKENI. CDR3 bases: TGTGCCAGCCCAGATGGAACCAAAAACATTCAGTACTTC. Its translation is CASPDGTKNIQYF.

The genes are TRBV6-5 and TRBJ1-1, with D unresolved. V lost 7 bases and J lost 7, with 19 bases in between. The germline CDR1 and CDR2 sequences are MNHEY and SVGAGI. The CDR3 is 14 amino acids. The CDR3: CASTLRPPRDEAFF. The CDR3 bases are TGTGCCAGCACCTTAAGACCGCCGAGGGATGAAGCTTTCTTT.

The rearrangement uses TRBV6-5 and TRBJ2-5; maybe TRBD1 (7 bases). Trimming shortened V by 6 bases and J by 4 bases, and 18 bases separated the two germline ends. This CDR3 is 15 amino acids long. Looked up from germline, CDR1 is MNHEY and CDR2 is SVGAGI. The CDR3 loop reads CASSRIRGAGETQYF. The CDR3 DNA reads as TGTGCCAGCAGCAGAATCAGGGGGGCAGGAGAGACCCAGTACTTC.

This chain joins TRBV6-6 and TRBJ1-2, with a weak D call TRBD1 (6 bases). This CDR3 region has 16 residues. Germline CDR1 reads MNHNY; CDR2 reads SVGAGI (reference sequence). Trimming removed 6 bases from V and 3 bases from J, with 20 bases in between. This CDR3 reads CASSPRSGVGDYGYTF. CDR3 sequence (DNA): TGTGCCAGCAGCCCACGCTCAGGGGTTGGTGACTATGGCTACACCTTC.

For this clone: This CDR3 is also generated by other DNA sequences in the sample. The CDR3 region is CATRQGKDYGYTF. The CDR3 nucleotides are TGTGCCACTCGACAGGGGAAGGACTATGGCTACACCTTC. The genes are TRBV6-1 and TRBJ1-2, with 8 bases identical to TRBD1. CDR3 size: 13 residues. Trimming removed 10 bases from V and 3 bases from J; junction bases left unmatched: 7. Looked up from germline, CDR1 is MNHNS and CDR2 is SASEGT.

This clone was picked up one time. This chain uses TRBV9 with TRBJ2-2; TRBD2 might be the D (5 bases). Trimming pared 4 bases from V and 2 bases from J, leaving 12 bases between. The length of the CDR3 is 15 residues. From germline, CDR1 is SGDLS and CDR2 YYNGEE. CDR3 residues: CASSPSRTNTGELFF. The CDR3, as DNA: TGTGCCAGCAGCCCCTCCAGGACTAACACCGGGGAGCTGTTTTTT. The variable domain in full, with the rest retrieved from reference TRBV9 and TRBJ2-2, is DSGVTQTPKHLITATGQRVTLRCSPRSGDLSVYWYQQSLDQGLQFLIQYYNGEERAKGNILERFSAQQFPDLHSELNLSSLELGDSALYFCASSPSRTNTGELFFGEGSRLTVL.

This clone has a handful of counts. CDR3 in DNA: TGCAGTGCTAGAGATCGGGGGAAGGCTTTCTTT. This translates into CSARDRGKAFF. The rearrangement uses TRBV20-1 and TRBJ1-1, with TRBD1 as a possible D gene (5 bases). Looked up from germline, CDR1 is DFQATT and CDR2 is SNEGSKA (reference sequence). This CDR3 has 11 amino acids. Trimming took off 0 bases at V and 11 bases at J, with 10 bases between the two ends.

The table lists this clone with a count of one. This sequence joins TRBV29-1 and TRBJ2-1; TRBD2 matches 12 bases. After removal of 6 bases from V and 8 bases from J, the junction contained 14 bases not matched to a gene. Germline V gene data show CDR1 as SQVTM and CDR2 as ANQGSEA. The CDR3 covers 16 residues. CDR3 sequence: CSVPIGLAGRSDEQFF. CDR3 coding DNA: TGCAGCGTCCCTATTGGACTAGCGGGGAGAAGCGATGAGCAGTTCTTC.

The chain combines TRBV14 with TRBJ2-7, with D tentatively TRBD1 (5 bases). The CDR3 contains 14 residues. V was clipped by 6 bases and J by 2 bases, with 14 bases between them. Germline CDR1 reads SGHDN; CDR2 reads FVKESK. The chain's CDR3 is CASSFRTRTYEQYF. Here the CDR3 DNA reads TGTGCCAGCAGTTTCAGGACACGGACCTACGAGCAGTACTTC. The full variable domain, its missing parts supplied by reference TRBV14 and TRBJ2-7, is EAGVTQFPSHSVIEKGQTVTLRCDPISGHDNLYWYRRVMGKEIKFLLHFVKESKQDESGMPNNRFLAERTGGTYSTLKVQPAELEDSGVYFCASSFRTRTYEQYFGPGTRLTVT.

The sample holds one count of this clone. This chain joins TRBV28 and TRBJ1-2, with TRBD1 matching over 10 bases. The length of the CDR3 is 16 residues. V was pared by 7 bases and J by 2 bases, with 10 bases of the junction left unmatched. The germline CDR1 and CDR2 sequences are MDHEN and SYDVKM. CDR3 coding DNA: TGTGCCAGCACCCATATTAGGACAGGGGGGAACTATGGCTACACCTTC. This translates into CASTHIRTGGNYGYTF.

The gene calls are TRBV6-1 and TRBJ1-2; 10 bases match TRBD1. The CDR3 is made up of 14 amino acids. J lost 5 bases, V lost 3 bases, and 3 bases had no gene match. The germline V gene has CDR1 MNHNS and CDR2 SASEGT. The CDR3: CASSEWGQGYGYTF. The CDR3 DNA follows: TGTGCCAGCAGTGAGTGGGGACAGGGGTATGGCTACACCTTC.

The V and J genes are TRBV19 and TRBJ1-2, with 8 bases aligning to TRBD1. CDR3 length equals 15 residues. Germline V CDR1 and CDR2: LNHDA, SQIVND (reference sequence). V gave up 4 bases and J gave up 8 bases; unmatched junction bases: 12. The chain's CDR3 is CASSTPDRVAQGYTF. CDR3 sequence (DNA): TGTGCCAGTAGTACCCCGGACAGGGTGGCGCAGGGCTACACCTTC.

This clone was observed a handful of times. This chain connects TRBV19 to TRBJ1-5; D remains ambiguous. CDR1 LNHDA and CDR2 SQIVND come from the germline V gene (reference sequence). Trimming cost V 6 bases and J 3 bases, with 12 bases left between them. The CDR3 has 14 residues. The CDR3 is CASRRVWDNQPQHF. CDR3 in DNA: TGTGCCAGTAGAAGGGTTTGGGACAATCAGCCCCAGCATTTT.

As regards this clone: Other DNA sequences in the same sample also yield this CDR3. The chain couples TRBV29-1 to TRBJ2-2; D is ambiguous. Trimming left V 1 base short and J 2 bases short, with 5 bases between. The germline V gene has CDR1 SQVTM and CDR2 ANQGSEA. The CDR3 length is 13 residues. CDR3 nucleotide sequence: TGCAGCGTTGAAGGTCAAAACACCGGGGAGCTGTTTTTT. Its translation: CSVEGQNTGELFF.

This clone was counted between two and nine times. A junction end diverges from the germline sequence, so it may reflect a read error. This rearrangement joins TRBV7-7 to TRBJ2-1; no clear D gene. The CDR3 contains 15 residues. Germline assignment: CDR1 SSHAT and CDR2 FNYEAQ (reference sequence). This CDR3 is CASSSGGSSYNEQFF. The CDR3 nucleotides are TGTGCTAGCAGCTCGGGCGGAAGCTCCTACAATGAGCAGTTCTTC.

This chain links TRBV6-5 with TRBJ1-1; D might be TRBD1 (6 bases). V gave up 8 bases and J gave up 4 bases, with 17 bases separating them. CDR1 is MNHEY and CDR2 is SVGAGI in the germline V gene. The CDR3 has 14 residues. In nucleotides, the CDR3 is TGTGCCAGCGGTCGATCAGGGGAGGCCACTGAAGCTTTCTTT. It encodes CASGRSGEATEAFF.

CDR3 bases: TGTGCCAGTAGTATAGAAACAGGGTCCAGTGGAGCCGACGAGCAGTACTTC. It is translated as CASSIETGSSGADEQYF. The chain uses TRBV19 and TRBJ2-7; D is perhaps TRBD1 (6 bases). CDR1 LNHDA and CDR2 SQIVND come from the germline V gene (reference sequence). V dropped 0 bases and J dropped 5 bases, with 20 bases sitting between them. This CDR3 is built from 17 residues. The full variable domain, in which reference TRBV19 and TRBJ2-7 provide the parts outside the CDR3, is DGGITQSPKYLFRKEGQNVTLSCEQNLNHDAMYWYRQDPGQGLRLIYYSQIVNDFQKGDIAEGYSVSREKKESFPLTVTSAQKNPTAFYLCASSIETGSSGADEQYFGPGTRLTVT.

The rearrangement joins TRBV28 to TRBJ1-1; no reliable D call. With 6 bases removed from V and 7 bases from J, the gap between germline ends came to 12 bases. CDR1 and CDR2 (germline): MDHEN, SYDVKM. The CDR3 totals 12 residues. The CDR3 sequence is CASRPTMNEAFF. CDR3 coding DNA: TGTGCCAGCAGGCCAACAATGAATGAAGCTTTCTTT.

V gene TRBV4-2 combines with J gene TRBJ1-1, with a weak D call TRBD1 (5 bases). Germline V gene sequence: CDR1 LGHNA, CDR2 YNFKEQ. The CDR3 is made up of 15 amino acids. Trimming took 2 bases from V and 5 from J, leaving 15 bases between them. For the CDR3, the DNA is TGTGCCAGCAGCCAACCGGGACCCGGGGGTACTGAAGCTTTCTTT. The encoded protein is CASSQPGPGGTEAFF.